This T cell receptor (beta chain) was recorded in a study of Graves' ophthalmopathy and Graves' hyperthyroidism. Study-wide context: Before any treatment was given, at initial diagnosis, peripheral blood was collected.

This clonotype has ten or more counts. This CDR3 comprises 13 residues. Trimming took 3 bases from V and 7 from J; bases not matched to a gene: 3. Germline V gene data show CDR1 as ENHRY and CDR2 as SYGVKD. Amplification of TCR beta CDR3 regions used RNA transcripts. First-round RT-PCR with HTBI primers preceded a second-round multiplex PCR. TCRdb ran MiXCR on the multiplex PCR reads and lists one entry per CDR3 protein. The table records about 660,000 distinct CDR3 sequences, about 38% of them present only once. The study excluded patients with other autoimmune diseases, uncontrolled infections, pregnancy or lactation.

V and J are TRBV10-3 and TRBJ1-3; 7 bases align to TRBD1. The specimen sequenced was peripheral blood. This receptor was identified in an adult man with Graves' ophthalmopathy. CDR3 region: CAISEQGMNTIYF. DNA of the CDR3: TGTGCCATCAGTGAACAGGGGATGAACACCATATATTTT.